Sequencing of this T cell receptor beta chain was carried out in a study of blood T cell repertoires in COVID-19 (dated by TCRdb to between 2020 and 2021). Turning to the overall study: Samples covering the acute and convalescent phases of COVID-19 were provided by collaborators in the United States, Italy and Spain. The prospective study material was composed of cDNA or gDNA derived from T cells, B-cell-depleted T cells, or PBMCs. Deeply sampled blood TCRbeta repertoires from subjects exposed to, actively infected with, or recovered from COVID-19 were included in the dataset. The repertoires were released in a freely available public database meant as a resource for research on the immune response to SARS-CoV-2. Samples came from the ongoing ImmuneRACE study (first 160 participants) plus 1,254 subjects from 6 global collaborators. Nearly every sample came with metadata listing a de-identified subject ID, COVID-19 status, age in years and sex. Where available, HLA class I and class II types were taken from metadata supplied by the sample provider and were not determined by assay-based typing.

Comments on this clone: No antigen is known for it. Per-nucleotide qualities are absent, and no much larger clonotype sits a single base away.

In the prospective study, participants were roughly 18 to 100 years old, resided in 20 to 30 geographic areas of the United States, and were enrolled through a virtual design. To assign participants to cohorts, the prospective study relied on clinical history that participants themselves reported in a screening survey and a study questionnaire. A participant counted as exposed if, within 2 weeks of entering the study, that participant had been in contact with someone who had a PCR-confirmed or clinician-diagnosed COVID-19 case. Mobile phlebotomists in the prospective study collected whole blood, serum and a nasopharyngeal or oropharyngeal swab from every participant. Prospective study participants could optionally give additional blood draws and questionnaires over an approximately two-month period. Before DNA extraction, prospective study blood samples were shipped either frozen or at room temperature.

Overall study results and their limits: The quantity of clinical and demographic metadata differed by source and by participant and was supplied without curation.

TCRbeta CDR3 regions were amplified from genomic DNA using the immunoSEQ Assay, a bias-controlled multiplex PCR. The paper's processing steps were these. The number of nucleated cells in each sample was estimated from the amplification of reference gene primers within the assay. To quantify the absolute abundance of each unique TCRbeta CDR3 rearrangement, sequence reads were collapsed and filtered. For each sample, productive Simpson clonality was calculated as the square root of Simpson's diversity index across productive rearrangements. TCRdb took this table from immuneACCESS and kept in-frame rearrangements with V and J called. Such tables lack part of the clones; where checked against another copy, unresolved V genes explain under half of the gap, and the rest is unexplained. The V and J calls and clone size come from that table; D and trimming were worked out from the DNA. The table for this sample lists about 370,000 clones; just over 90% of them were counted only once. Roughly 0.86% of the sample belongs to the ten largest clones.

The clonotype originates from a woman in her forties who had been exposed to COVID-19. Sequenced material: PBMCs or T cells enriched from blood (not recorded which).

CDR3 reads: CASRPTRSGSYNEQFF. The nucleotide sequence reads as follows: TGTGCCAGCAGACCCACTAGAAGCGGCTCCTACAATGAGCAGTTCTTC. The chain was built from TRBV25-1 and TRBJ2-1; the D segment could be TRBD2, given 5 matching bases. CDR1 is given as MGHDK and CDR2 as SYGVNS, both from the germline V gene. The germline ends are 15 bases apart after V is trimmed by 6 bases and J by 0 bases. CDR3 length: 16 amino acids, cysteine to phenylalanine. Just the 48-base CDR3 DNA is kept, in frame starting at base 1.